This T cell receptor beta chain was documented in a study of T cell responses to AZD1222 COVID-19 vaccine. Study-wide results and limits: Repertoire samples came only from after the peak T cell response. At baseline, just 6 or 7 AZD1222 recipients tested seropositive. When two AZD1222 doses had been given, Spike-specific TCR breadth and depth rose. Dominant CD4 TCR responses targeted spike regions 160-218 and 743-854.

Points on this clone: Its antigen is unknown.

Sequencing was performed with immunoSEQ multiplex PCR; in TCRdb, only in-frame clones are kept and a portion is missing. The sample lists around 130,000 clones, 75% to 90% seen once, with 1.5% in the top ten. CDR1 and CDR2 from the germline V gene are GTSNPN and SVGIG (reference sequence). The V end lost 3 bases, the J end lost 2 bases, and 14 bases lay between the germline ends. The CDR3 has 16 residues. The input for sequencing was peripheral blood, taken on day 0 of AZD1222 vaccination. The receptor was isolated from an adult in good health. The chain carries TRBV30 and TRBJ1-6, with D possibly TRBD1 on 5 matching bases. CDR3 amino acids: CAWRTGEMTYNSPLHF. As DNA, the CDR3 is TGTGCCTGGAGGACGGGGGAGATGACCTATAATTCACCCCTCCACTTT.